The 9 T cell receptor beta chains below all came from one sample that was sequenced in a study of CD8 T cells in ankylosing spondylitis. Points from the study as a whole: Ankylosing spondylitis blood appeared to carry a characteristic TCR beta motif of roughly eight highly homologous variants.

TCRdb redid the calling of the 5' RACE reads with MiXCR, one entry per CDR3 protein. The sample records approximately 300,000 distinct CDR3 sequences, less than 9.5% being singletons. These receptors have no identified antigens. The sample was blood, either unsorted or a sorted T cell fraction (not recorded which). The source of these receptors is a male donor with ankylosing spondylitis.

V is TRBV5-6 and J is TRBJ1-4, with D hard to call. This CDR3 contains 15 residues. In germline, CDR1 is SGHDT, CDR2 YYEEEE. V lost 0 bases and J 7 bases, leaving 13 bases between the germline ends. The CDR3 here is CASSLVDSRGEKLFF. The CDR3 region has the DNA TGTGCCAGCAGCTTGGTCGACTCCCGGGGTGAAAAACTGTTTTTT.

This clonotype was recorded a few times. CDR3 nucleotides: TGTGCCAGCAGTTATATCAGGGTCCAAGAGACCCAGTACTTC. Its protein is CASSYIRVQETQYF. The V call is TRBV6-5, the J call TRBJ2-5, with D possibly matching TRBD1 (5 bases). Trimming cost V 3 bases and J 1 base, with 9 bases left between them. The germline gives CDR1 MNHEY, CDR2 SVGAGI. The CDR3 consists of 14 residues.

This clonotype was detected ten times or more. The chain's CDR3 is CASSSQGLRNQPQHF. DNA for the CDR3: TGTGCCAGCAGTTCACAGGGGCTCCGCAATCAGCCCCAGCATTTT. The chain has TRBV12-3 or TRBV12-4 and TRBJ1-5, with 7 bases fitting TRBD1. The junction had 5 bases not matched to a gene; V was cut back by 4 bases and J by 2 bases. The CDR3 covers 15 residues.

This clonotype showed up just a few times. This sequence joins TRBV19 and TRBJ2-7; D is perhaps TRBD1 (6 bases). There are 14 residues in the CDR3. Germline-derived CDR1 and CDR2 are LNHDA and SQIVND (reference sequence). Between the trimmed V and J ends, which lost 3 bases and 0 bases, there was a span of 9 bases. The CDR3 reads CASSIGDNSYEQYF. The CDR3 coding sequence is TGTGCCAGTAGTATTGGGGACAACTCCTACGAGCAGTACTTC.

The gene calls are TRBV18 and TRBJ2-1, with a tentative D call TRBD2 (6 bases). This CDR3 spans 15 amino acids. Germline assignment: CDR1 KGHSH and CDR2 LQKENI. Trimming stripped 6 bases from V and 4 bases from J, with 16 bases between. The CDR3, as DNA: TGTGCCAGCTCGATAACTAGCCTCATATACAATGAGCAGTTCTTC. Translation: CASSITSLIYNEQFF.

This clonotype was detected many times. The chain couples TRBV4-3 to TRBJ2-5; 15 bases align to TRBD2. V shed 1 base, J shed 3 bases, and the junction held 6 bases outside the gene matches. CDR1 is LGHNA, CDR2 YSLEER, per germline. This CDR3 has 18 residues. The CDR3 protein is CASSQGGTSGRPKETQYF. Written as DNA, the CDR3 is TGCGCCAGCAGCCAAGGTGGGACTAGCGGGAGGCCCAAAGAGACCCAGTACTTC.

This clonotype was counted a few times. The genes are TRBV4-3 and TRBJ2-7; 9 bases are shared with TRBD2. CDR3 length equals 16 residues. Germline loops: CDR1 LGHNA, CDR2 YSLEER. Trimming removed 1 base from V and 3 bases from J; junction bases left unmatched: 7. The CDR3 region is CASSQVSGSPNYEQYF. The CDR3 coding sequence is TGCGCCAGCAGCCAAGTTAGCGGGAGCCCCAACTACGAGCAGTACTTC.

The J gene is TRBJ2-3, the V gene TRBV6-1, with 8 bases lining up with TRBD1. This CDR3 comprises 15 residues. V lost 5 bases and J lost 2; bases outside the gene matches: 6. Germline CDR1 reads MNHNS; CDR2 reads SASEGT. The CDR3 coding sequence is TGTGCCAGCAGTCCCGGACAGGGATTCACAGATACGCAGTATTTT. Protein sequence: CASSPGQGFTDTQYF.

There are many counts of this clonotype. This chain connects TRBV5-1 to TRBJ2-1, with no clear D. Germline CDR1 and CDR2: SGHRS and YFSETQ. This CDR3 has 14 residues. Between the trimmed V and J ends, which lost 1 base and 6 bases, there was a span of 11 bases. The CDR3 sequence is CASSLSLSVNEQFF. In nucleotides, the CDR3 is TGCGCCAGCAGCTTGAGTTTGTCGGTCAATGAGCAGTTCTTC.